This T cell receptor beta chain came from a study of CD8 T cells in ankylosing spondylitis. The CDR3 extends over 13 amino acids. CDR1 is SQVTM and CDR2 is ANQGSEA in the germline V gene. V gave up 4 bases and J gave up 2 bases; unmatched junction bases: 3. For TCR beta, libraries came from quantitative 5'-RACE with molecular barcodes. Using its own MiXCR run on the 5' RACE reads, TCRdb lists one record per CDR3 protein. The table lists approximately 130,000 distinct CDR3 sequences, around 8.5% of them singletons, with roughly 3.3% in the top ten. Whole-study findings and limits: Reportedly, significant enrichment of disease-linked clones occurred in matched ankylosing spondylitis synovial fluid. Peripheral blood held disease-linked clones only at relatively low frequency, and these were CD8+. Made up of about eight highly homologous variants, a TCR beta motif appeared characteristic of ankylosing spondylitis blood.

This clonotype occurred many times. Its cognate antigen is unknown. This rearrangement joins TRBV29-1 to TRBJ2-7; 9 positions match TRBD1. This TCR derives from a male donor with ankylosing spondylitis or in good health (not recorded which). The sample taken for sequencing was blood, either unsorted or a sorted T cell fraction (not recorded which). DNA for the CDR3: TGCAGCGTTGGACAGGGGGGGCCCTACGAGCAGTACTTC. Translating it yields CSVGQGGPYEQYF.